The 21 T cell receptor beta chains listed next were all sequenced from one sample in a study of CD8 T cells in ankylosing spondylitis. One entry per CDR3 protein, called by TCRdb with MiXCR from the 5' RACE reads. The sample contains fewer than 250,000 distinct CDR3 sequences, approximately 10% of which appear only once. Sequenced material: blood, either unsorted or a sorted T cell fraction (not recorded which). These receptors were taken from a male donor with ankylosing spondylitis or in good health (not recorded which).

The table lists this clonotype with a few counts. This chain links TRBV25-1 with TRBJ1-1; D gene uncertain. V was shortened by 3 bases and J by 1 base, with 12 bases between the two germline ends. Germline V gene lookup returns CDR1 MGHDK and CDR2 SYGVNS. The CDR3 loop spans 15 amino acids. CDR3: CASSDDGVRNTEAFF. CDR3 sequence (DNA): TGTGCCAGCAGTGACGACGGGGTTAGGAACACTGAAGCTTTCTTT.

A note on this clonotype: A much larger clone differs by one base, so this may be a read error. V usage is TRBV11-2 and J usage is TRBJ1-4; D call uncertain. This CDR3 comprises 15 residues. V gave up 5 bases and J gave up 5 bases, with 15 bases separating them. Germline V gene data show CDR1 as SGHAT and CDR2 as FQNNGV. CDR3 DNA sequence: TGTGCCAGCAGCCCTTGGGCGTTAGGCAATGAAAAACTGTTTTTT. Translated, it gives CASSPWALGNEKLFF.

CDR3 in amino acids: CASSLGGRVETDTQYF. The CDR3 DNA sequence: TGTGCCAGCAGCTTAGGGGGCAGGGTCGAAACAGATACGCAGTATTTT. V gene TRBV7-2 combines with J gene TRBJ2-3; D might be TRBD1 (5 bases). The CDR3 totals 16 residues. Germline V gives CDR1 SGHTA, CDR2 FQGNSA. Between the trimmed V and J ends, which lost 1 base and 3 bases, there was a span of 14 bases. Drawing the rest from reference TRBV7-2 and TRBJ2-3, the complete variable domain is GAGVSQSPSNKVTEKGKDVELRCDPISGHTALYWYRQSLGQGLEFLIYFQGNSAPDKSGLPSDRFSAERTGGSVSTLTIQRTQQEDSAVYLCASSLGGRVETDTQYFGPGTRLTVL.

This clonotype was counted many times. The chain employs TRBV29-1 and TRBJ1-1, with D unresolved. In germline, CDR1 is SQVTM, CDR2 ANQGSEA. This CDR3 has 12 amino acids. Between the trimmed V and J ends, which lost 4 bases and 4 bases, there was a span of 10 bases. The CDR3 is CSVGDVGTEAFF. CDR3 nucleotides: TGCAGCGTTGGGGATGTCGGCACTGAAGCTTTCTTT.

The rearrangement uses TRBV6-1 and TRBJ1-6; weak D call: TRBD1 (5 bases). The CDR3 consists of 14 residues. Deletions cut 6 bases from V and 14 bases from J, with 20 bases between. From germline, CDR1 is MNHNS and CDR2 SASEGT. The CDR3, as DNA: TGTGCCAGCAGCCCTATCATAACAGGTTCTGCCCTCCACTTT. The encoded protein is CASSPIITGSALHF.

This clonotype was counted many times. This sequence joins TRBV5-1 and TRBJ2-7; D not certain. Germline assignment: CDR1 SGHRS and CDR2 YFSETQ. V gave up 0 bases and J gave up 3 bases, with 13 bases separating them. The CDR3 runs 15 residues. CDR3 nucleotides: TGCGCCAGCAGCTTGGGGGTAGGGAACCTCTACGAGCAGTACTTC. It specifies CASSLGVGNLYEQYF.

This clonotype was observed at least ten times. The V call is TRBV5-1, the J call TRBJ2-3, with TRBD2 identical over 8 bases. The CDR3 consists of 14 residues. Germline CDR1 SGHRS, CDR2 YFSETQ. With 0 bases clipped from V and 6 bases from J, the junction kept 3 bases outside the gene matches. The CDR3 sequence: CASSLVSGADTQYF. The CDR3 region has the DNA TGCGCCAGCAGCTTGGTTAGCGGGGCTGATACGCAGTATTTT.

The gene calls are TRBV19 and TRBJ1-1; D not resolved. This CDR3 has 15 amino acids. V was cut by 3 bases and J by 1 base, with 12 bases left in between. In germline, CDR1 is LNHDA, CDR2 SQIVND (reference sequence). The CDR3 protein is CASSISAGWNTEAFF. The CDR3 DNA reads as TGTGCCAGTAGTATTTCGGCAGGCTGGAACACTGAAGCTTTCTTT.

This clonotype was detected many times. The CDR3 nucleotides are TGTGCCAGCAGCTACAGGGATGGGAATTCACCCCTCCACTTT. Translated, it gives CASSYRDGNSPLHF. The chain is built from TRBV7-9 and TRBJ1-6; D perhaps matches TRBD1 (6 bases). The CDR3 loop spans 14 amino acids. Germline V gene lookup returns CDR1 SEHNR and CDR2 FQNEAQ (reference sequence). V was trimmed by 4 bases and J by 7 bases, leaving 11 bases between them.

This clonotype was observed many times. The CDR3 here is CASSHPPGGRADTQYF. The CDR3 coding sequence is TGTGCCAGCAGCCACCCCCCAGGGGGCAGGGCAGATACGCAGTATTTT. The V and J genes are TRBV7-9 and TRBJ2-3; 8 nucleotides align to TRBD1. This CDR3 spans 16 amino acids. CDR1 is SEHNR, CDR2 FQNEAQ, per germline (reference sequence). V was pared by 5 bases and J by 4 bases, with 11 bases of the junction left unmatched.

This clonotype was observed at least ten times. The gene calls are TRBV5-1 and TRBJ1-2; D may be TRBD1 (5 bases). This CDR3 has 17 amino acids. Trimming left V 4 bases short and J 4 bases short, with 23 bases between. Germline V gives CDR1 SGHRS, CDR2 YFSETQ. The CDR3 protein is CASSHDAPGRVIYGYTF. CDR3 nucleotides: TGCGCCAGCAGCCATGACGCCCCCGGCAGGGTGATCTATGGCTACACCTTC.

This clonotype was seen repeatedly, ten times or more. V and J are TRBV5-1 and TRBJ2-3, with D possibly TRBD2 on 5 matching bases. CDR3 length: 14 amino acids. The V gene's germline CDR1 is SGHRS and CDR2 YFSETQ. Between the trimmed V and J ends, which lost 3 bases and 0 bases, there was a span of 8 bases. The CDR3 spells CASSSWTSTDTQYF. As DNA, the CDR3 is TGCGCCAGCAGCTCCTGGACTAGCACAGATACGCAGTATTTT.

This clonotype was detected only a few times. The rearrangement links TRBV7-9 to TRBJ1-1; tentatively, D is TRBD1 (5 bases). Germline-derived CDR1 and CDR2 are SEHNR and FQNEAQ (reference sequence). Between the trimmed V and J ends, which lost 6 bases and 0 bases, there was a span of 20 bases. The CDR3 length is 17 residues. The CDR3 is CASSRNGGDWLNTEAFF. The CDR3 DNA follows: TGTGCCAGCAGTCGTAACGGGGGAGATTGGCTGAACACTGAAGCTTTCTTT.

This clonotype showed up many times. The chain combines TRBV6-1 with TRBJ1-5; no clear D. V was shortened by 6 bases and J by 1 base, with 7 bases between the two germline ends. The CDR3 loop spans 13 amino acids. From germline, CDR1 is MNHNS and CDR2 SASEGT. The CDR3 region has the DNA TGTGCCAGCAGGGAGATCAGCAATCAGCCCCAGCATTTT. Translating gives CASREISNQPQHF.

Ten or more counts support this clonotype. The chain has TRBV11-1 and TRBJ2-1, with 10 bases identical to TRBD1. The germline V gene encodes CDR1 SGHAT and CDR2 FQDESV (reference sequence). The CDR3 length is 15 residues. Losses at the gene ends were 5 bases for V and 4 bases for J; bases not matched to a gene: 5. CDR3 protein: CASSQGQGNYNEQFF. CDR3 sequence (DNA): TGTGCCAGCAGCCAGGGACAGGGGAATTACAATGAGCAGTTCTTC. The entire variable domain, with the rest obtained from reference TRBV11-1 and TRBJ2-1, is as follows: EAEVAQSPRYKITEKSQAVAFWCDPISGHATLYWYRQILGQGPELLVQFQDESVVDDSQLPKDRFSAERLKGVDSTLKIQPAELGDSAMYLCASSQGQGNYNEQFFGPGTRLTVL.

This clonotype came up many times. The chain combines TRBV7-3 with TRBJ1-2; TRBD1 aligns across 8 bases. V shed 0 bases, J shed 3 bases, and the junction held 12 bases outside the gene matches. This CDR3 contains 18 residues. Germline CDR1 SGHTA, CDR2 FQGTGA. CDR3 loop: CASSLTAWQGATDYGYTF. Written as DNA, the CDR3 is TGTGCCAGCAGCTTAACGGCTTGGCAGGGGGCGACCGACTATGGCTACACCTTC.

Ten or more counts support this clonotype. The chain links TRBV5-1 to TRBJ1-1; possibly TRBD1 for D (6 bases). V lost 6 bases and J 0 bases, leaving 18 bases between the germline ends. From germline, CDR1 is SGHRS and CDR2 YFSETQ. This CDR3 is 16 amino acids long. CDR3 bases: TGCGCCAGCAACAAAGGGGACACATCGGTGAACACTGAAGCTTTCTTT. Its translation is CASNKGDTSVNTEAFF. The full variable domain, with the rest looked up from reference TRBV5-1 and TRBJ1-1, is KAGVTQTPRYLIKTRGQQVTLSCSPISGHRSVSWYQQTPGQGLQFLFEYFSETQRNKGNFPGRFSGRQFSNSRSEMNVSTLELGDSALYLCASNKGDTSVNTEAFFGQGTRLTVV.

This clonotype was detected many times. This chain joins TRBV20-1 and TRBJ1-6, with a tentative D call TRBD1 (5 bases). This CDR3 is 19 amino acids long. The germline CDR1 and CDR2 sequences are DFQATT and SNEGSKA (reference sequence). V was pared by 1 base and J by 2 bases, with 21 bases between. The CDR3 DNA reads TGCAGTGCTAGAGGTCCCCCGGGACCGATAACCGCCTATAATTCACCCCTCCACTTT. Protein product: CSARGPPGPITAYNSPLHF.

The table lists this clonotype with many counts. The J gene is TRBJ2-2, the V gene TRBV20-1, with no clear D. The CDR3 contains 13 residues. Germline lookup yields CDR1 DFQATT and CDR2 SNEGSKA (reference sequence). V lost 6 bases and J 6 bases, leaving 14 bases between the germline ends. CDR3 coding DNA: TGCAGTGCCTCCGATTTGGTAGCCGGGGAGCTGTTTTTT. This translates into CSASDLVAGELFF.

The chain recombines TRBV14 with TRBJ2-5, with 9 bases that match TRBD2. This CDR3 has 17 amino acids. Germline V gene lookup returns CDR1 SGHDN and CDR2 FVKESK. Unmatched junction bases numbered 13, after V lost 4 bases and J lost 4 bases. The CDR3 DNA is TGTGCCAGCAGCCGAAGACTAGCGGCGGAACGGTTAGAGACCCAGTACTTC. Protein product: CASSRRLAAERLETQYF.

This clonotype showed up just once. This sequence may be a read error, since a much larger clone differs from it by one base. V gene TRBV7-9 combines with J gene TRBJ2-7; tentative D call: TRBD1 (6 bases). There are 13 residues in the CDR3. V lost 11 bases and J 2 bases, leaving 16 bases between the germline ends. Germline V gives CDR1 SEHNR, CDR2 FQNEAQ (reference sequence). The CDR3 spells CAAAGVTTYEQYF. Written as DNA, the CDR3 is TGTGCCGCTGCAGGGGTAACCACCTACGAGCAGTACTTC.